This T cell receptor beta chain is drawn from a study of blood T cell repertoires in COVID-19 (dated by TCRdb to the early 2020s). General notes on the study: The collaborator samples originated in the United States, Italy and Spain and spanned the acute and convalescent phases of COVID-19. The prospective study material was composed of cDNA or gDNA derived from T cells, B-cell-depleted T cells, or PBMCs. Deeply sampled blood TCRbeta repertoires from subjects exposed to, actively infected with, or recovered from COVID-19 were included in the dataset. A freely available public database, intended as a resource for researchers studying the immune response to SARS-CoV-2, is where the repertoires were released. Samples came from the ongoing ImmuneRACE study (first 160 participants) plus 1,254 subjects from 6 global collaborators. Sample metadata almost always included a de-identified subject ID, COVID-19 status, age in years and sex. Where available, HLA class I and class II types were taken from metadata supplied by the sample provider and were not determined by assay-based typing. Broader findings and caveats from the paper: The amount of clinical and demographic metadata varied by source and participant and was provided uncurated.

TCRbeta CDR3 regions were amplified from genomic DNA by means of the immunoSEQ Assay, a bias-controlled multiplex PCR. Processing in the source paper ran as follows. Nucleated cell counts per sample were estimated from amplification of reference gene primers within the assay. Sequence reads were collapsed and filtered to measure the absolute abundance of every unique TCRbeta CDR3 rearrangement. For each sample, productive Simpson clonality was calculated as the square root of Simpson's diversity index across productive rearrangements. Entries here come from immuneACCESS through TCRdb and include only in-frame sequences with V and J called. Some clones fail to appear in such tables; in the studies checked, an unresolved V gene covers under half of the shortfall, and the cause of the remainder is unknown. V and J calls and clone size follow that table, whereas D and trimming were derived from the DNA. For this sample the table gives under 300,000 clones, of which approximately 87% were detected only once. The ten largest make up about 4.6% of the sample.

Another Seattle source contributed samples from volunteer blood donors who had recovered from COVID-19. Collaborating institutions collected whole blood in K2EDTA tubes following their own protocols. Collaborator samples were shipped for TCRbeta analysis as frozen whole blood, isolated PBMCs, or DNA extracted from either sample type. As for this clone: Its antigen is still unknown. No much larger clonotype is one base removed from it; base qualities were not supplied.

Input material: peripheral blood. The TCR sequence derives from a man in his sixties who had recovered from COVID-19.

The CDR3 corresponds to CASSDGTGGTEAFF. The nucleotide sequence reads TGTGCCAGCAGCGATGGGACAGGGGGGACTGAAGCTTTCTTT. In this chain, TRBV6-5 is recombined with TRBJ1-1; a stretch of 11 junction bases matches TRBD1. The CDR3, cysteine through phenylalanine, is 14 amino acids long. Only the CDR3 DNA is retained, 42 bases long and in frame from the first base. V and J are trimmed by 6 bases and 5 bases, and the gene matches miss 5 bases of the junction. CDR1 and CDR2 are read off the germline V gene as MNHEY and SVGAGI.